The following is a T cell receptor (beta chain) sequence with its context. Clones were sequenced by immunoSEQ multiplex PCR, and TCRdb holds only the in-frame ones, with some missing. The sample carries about 150,000 clones, 80% to 95% recorded once. Germline CDR1 reads SGHVS; CDR2 reads FQNEAQ. The CDR3 covers 15 residues. Trimming cost V 5 bases and J 2 bases, with 13 bases left between them. The data were obtained in a study of control samples from healthy donors and cancer patients. This receptor was taken from a man between 18 and 29 years old in good health. This chain links TRBV7-8 with TRBJ2-1; possibly TRBD1 for D (6 bases). The sample consisted of blood. Here the CDR3 reads CASSPRWGPYNEQFF. For the CDR3, the DNA is TGTGCCAGCAGCCCCCGGTGGGGGCCCTACAATGAGCAGTTCTTC. Full variable domain (outside the CDR3, taken from reference TRBV7-8 and TRBJ2-1): GAGVSQSPRYKVAKRGQDVALRCDPISGHVSLFWYQQALGQGPEFLTYFQNEAQLDKSGLPSDRFFAERPEGSVSTLKIQRTQQEDSAVYLCASSPRWGPYNEQFFGPGTRLTVL.